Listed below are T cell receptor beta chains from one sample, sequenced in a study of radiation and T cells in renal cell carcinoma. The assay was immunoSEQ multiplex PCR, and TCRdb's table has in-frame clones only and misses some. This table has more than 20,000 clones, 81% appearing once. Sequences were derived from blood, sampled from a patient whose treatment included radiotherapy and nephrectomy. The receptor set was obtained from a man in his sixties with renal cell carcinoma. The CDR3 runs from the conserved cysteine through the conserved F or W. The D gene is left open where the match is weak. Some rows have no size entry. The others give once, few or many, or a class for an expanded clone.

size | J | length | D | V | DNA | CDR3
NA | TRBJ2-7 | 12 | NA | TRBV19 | TGTGCCAGTTGGGCGGGCAAAGGCGAGCAGTACTTC | CASWAGKGEQYF
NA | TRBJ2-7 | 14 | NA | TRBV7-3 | TGTGCCAGCAGCTTAAAGGCGGGACCCTACGAGCAGTACTTC | CASSLKAGPYEQYF
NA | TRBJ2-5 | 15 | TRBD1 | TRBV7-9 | TGTGCCAGCAGCTTAGAGGGGACAGGACAAGAGACCCAGTACTTC | CASSLEGTGQETQYF
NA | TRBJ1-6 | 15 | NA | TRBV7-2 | TGTGCCAGCAGCTTAACGGGGGGCGGTAATTCACCCCTCCACTTT | CASSLTGGGNSPLHF
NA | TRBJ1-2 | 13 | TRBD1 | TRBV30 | TGTGCCTGGAGTGTACGAAGGGGGCCTGGCTACACCTTC | CAWSVRRGPGYTF
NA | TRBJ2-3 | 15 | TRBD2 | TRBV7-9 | TGTGCCAGCAGCCCAGCGGGAGTTCACACAGATACGCAGTATTTT | CASSPAGVHTDTQYF
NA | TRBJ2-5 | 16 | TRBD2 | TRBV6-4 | TGTGCCAGCAGCCCCGGGGCGGGAGTTGGCCAAGAGACCCAGTACTTC | CASSPGAGVGQETQYF
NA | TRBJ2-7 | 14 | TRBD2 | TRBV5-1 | TGCGCCAGCAAAAAGCGGGAGGGCCCCTACGAGCAGTACTTC | CASKKREGPYEQYF
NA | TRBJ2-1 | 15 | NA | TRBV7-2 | TGTGCCAGCAGCTTAGATTACGGGATAATAGGTAAGCAGTTCTTC | CASSLDYGIIGKQFF
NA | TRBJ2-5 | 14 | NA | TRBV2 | TGTGCCAGCAGTGAATCGGATGGCTGGGAGACCCAGTACTTC | CASSESDGWETQYF
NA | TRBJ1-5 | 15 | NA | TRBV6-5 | TGTGCCAGCAGTTACTCGAACCAACACAATCAGCCCCAGCATTTT | CASSYSNQHNQPQHF
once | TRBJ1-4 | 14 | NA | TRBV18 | TGTGCCAGCTCACCATGGAGGGGTGGTGAAAAACTGTTTTTT | CASSPWRGGEKLFF
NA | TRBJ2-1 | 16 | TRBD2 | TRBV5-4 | TGTGCCAGCAGCTCCTCTAGCGGGAGCTCCTACAATGAGCAGTTCTTC | CASSSSSGSSYNEQFF
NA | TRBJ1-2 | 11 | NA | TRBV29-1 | TGCAGCGTTGGAGGAACGGGAGGCTACACCTTC | CSVGGTGGYTF
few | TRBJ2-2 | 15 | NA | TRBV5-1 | TGCGCCAGCAGCTTACTTGCGCAGAACACCGGGGAGCTGTTTTTT | CASSLLAQNTGELFF
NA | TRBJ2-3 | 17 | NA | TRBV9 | TGTGCCAGCAGCCCCCGAGGCCCGACGGCGTACACAGATACGCAGTATTTT | CASSPRGPTAYTDTQYF
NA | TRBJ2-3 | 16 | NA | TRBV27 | TGTGCCAGCGGACCGCGGTCTCGGAGACGCACAGATACGCAGTATTTT | CASGPRSRRRTDTQYF
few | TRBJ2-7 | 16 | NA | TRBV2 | TGTGCCAGCAGTGCGACGTCCGGGCCTCTTGCCTACGAGCAGTACTTC | CASSATSGPLAYEQYF
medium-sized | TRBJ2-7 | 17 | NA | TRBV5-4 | TGTGCCAGCAGCACCGGGACACCGACCTCTTTAACCTACGAGCAGTACTTC | CASSTGTPTSLTYEQYF
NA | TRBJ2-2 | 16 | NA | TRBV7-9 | TGTGCCAGCAGCTTGGGACATTTACAGAACACCGGGGAGCTGTTTTTT | CASSLGHLQNTGELFF
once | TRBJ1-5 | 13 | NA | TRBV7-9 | TGTGCCAGCAGCATGGGTGGCAATCAGCCCCAGCATTTT | CASSMGGNQPQHF
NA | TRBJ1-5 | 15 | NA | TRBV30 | TGTGCCTGGAGTGCCCTTGGGCTGGGGAATCAGCCCCAGCATTTT | CAWSALGLGNQPQHF
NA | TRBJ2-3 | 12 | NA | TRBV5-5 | TGTGCCAGCAGCTCCGCGGGCTCCACGCAGTATTTT | CASSSAGSTQYF
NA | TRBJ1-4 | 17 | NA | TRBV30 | TGTGCCTGGAGTGGAGGACAGTCAAGAACAACTAATGAAAAACTGTTTTTT | CAWSGGQSRTTNEKLFF
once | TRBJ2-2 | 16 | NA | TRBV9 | TGTGCCAGCAGCGGCCATATGGACAGTATCACCGGGGAGCTGTTTTTT | CASSGHMDSITGELFF
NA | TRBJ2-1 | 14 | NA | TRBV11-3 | TGTGCCAGCAGCTTAGTGAGGGACTCCAATGAGCAGTTCTTC | CASSLVRDSNEQFF
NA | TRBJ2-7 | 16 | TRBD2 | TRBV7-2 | TGTGCCAGCAGCTTAGGTCCGGCGGGGGGCTCCTACGAGCAGTACTTC | CASSLGPAGGSYEQYF
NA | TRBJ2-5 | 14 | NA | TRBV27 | TGTGCCACCGGAAGCGCATCCCGGGGGGAGACCCAGTACTTC | CATGSASRGETQYF
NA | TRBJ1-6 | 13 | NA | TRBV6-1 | TGTGCCAGCAGGTGGGACGGAAATTCACCCCTCCACTTT | CASRWDGNSPLHF
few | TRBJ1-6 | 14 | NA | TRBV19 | TGTGCCAGTAGTATAGATCAGGGAGATTCACCCCTCCACTTT | CASSIDQGDSPLHF
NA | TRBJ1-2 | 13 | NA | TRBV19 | TGTGCCAGTAGTGCTGGGGGTAACTATGGCTACACCTTC | CASSAGGNYGYTF
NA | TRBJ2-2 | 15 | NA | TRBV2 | TGTGCCAGCAGTGTACAGGGCCGGGGCACCGGGGAGCTGTTTTTT | CASSVQGRGTGELFF
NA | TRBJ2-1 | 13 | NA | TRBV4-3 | TGCGCCAGCAGCCAAGACTCGGTTAATGAGCAGTTCTTC | CASSQDSVNEQFF
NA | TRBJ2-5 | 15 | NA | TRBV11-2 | TGTGCCAGCAGCCTTGGGCAGGGCCTTCAAGAGACCCAGTACTTC | CASSLGQGLQETQYF
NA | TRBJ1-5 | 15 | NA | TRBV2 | TGTGCCAGCAGTGAACGGGGGCAGGGTTATCAGCCCCAGCATTTT | CASSERGQGYQPQHF
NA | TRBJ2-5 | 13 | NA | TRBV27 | TGTGCCACCCACGCTAGCATGGGGTCGGAGCAGTACTTC | CATHASMGSEQYF
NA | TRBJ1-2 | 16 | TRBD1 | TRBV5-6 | TGTGCCAGCAGCCCCCTCCCGACAGGGTGGGACTATGGCTACACCTTC | CASSPLPTGWDYGYTF
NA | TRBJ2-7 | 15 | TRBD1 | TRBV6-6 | TGTGCCAGCAGTTACTGGGGACAGGGCACCTACGAGCAGTACTTC | CASSYWGQGTYEQYF
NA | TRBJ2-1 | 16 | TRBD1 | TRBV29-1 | TGCAGCGTCCCGGGACAGGGCAATGGTCTATACAATGAGCAGTTCTTC | CSVPGQGNGLYNEQFF
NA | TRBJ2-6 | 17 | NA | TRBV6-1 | TGTGCCAGCAGTGAAACCCCAGCAGGGTCTGGGGCCAACGTCCTGACTTTC | CASSETPAGSGANVLTF
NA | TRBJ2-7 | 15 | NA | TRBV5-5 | TGTGCCAGCAGCTTGGCCTGGCGGGACTCCTACGAGCAGTACTTC | CASSLAWRDSYEQYF
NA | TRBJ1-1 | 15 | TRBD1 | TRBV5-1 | TGCGCCAGCACACTCTTTGAGGGGGCCAACACTGAAGCTTTCTTT | CASTLFEGANTEAFF
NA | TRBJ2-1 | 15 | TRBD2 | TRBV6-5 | TGTGCCAGCAGTCCTATGCTAGCGGGAGCAGGAGAGCAGTTCTTC | CASSPMLAGAGEQFF
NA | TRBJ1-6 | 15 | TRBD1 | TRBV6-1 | TGTGCCAGCAGTGATACGGGACAGGGCCGGCTTTCTCTTCACTTT | CASSDTGQGRLSLHF
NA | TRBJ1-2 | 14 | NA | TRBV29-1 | TGCAGCGTTGAGGGCAGGGGACTTAACTATGGCTACACCTTC | CSVEGRGLNYGYTF
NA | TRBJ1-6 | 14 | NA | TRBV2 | TGTGCCAGCGAGGGGACCGTGGATAATTCACCCCTCCACTTT | CASEGTVDNSPLHF
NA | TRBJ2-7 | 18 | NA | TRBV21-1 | TGTGCCAGCAGCAAAGTCTGGTCCCGGGACAGGGGGCCCCACGAGCAGTACTTC | CASSKVWSRDRGPHEQYF
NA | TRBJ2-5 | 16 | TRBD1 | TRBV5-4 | TGTGCCAGCAGCCGAACCGGGACAGAGGCCCAAGAGACCCAGTACTTC | CASSRTGTEAQETQYF
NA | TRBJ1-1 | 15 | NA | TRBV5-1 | TGCGCCAGCAGCTTGCAGGGGTCGGTGAACACTGAAGCTTTCTTT | CASSLQGSVNTEAFF
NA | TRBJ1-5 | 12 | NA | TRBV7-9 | TGTGCCAGCAGCTTTCGAAATCAGCCCCAGCATTTT | CASSFRNQPQHF
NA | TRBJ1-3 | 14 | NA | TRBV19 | TGTGCCAGTAGTACCACCCCCACTGGAAACACCATATATTTT | CASSTTPTGNTIYF
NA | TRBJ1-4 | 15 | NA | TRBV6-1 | TGTGCCAGCAGTGGATTTGAAAACCTTAATGAAAAACTGTTTTTT | CASSGFENLNEKLFF